Listed below are T cell receptor beta chains from one sample, sequenced in a study of shared clonotypes between healthy human individuals. This table comes from immunoSEQ multiplex PCR, and its TCRdb copy is limited to in-frame clones, with some not included. The repertoire includes millions of clones, 90% to 95% of them detected once, and around 0.14% sits in the top ten. Sequenced material: naive CD4+ T cells sorted from blood. The receptors were sampled from a man aged 18-30 years in good health. Each CDR3 is given with its conserved first and last residue. Each record gives: CDR3 DNA, CDR3 protein, clone size, D gene, J gene, V gene, CDR3 length. A D gene is named only where the DNA matches it firmly. Expanded clones are given a class, and other clones once, few, many or no size at all.

cdr3_nt: TGTGCCAGCAGCTTAGCGAGCGGGGGGTATCCAGAGACCCAGTACTTC; cdr3_aa: CASSLASGGYPETQYF; clone_size: -; d_call: TRBD2; j_call: TRBJ2-5; v_call: TRBV7-2; cdr3_length: 16
cdr3_nt: TGTGCCAGCAGCCCGACTGGACGGACAGATACGCAGTATTTT; cdr3_aa: CASSPTGRTDTQYF; clone_size: -; d_call: -; j_call: TRBJ2-3; v_call: TRBV11-2; cdr3_length: 14
cdr3_nt: TGTGCCAGCAGCCAACGGGGTGGTGGGGAGCTGTTTTTT; cdr3_aa: CASSQRGGGELFF; clone_size: -; d_call: -; j_call: TRBJ2-2; v_call: TRBV14; cdr3_length: 13
cdr3_nt: TGTGCCTGGAGTCCCCAGGCCGGGTTGGACTACACCTTC; cdr3_aa: CAWSPQAGLDYTF; clone_size: few; d_call: -; j_call: TRBJ1-2; v_call: TRBV30; cdr3_length: 13
cdr3_nt: TGCGCCAGCGGTGGACAGGAAACCTCCTATGGCTACACCTTC; cdr3_aa: CASGGQETSYGYTF; clone_size: -; d_call: TRBD1; j_call: TRBJ1-2; v_call: TRBV5-1; cdr3_length: 14
cdr3_nt: TGTGCCAGCAGTGCCCTCAGGGGGGGCTCCTACAATGAGCAGTTCTTC; cdr3_aa: CASSALRGGSYNEQFF; clone_size: -; d_call: -; j_call: TRBJ2-1; v_call: TRBV6-1; cdr3_length: 16
cdr3_nt: TGTGCCAGCAGGCGGCGTATGAACACCGGGGAGCTGTTTTTT; cdr3_aa: CASRRRMNTGELFF; clone_size: -; d_call: -; j_call: TRBJ2-2; v_call: TRBV2; cdr3_length: 14
cdr3_nt: TGTGCCAGTAGTACGCAGGGGGCCTTTTATGGCTACACCTTC; cdr3_aa: CASSTQGAFYGYTF; clone_size: -; d_call: TRBD1; j_call: TRBJ1-2; v_call: TRBV19; cdr3_length: 14
cdr3_nt: TGTGCCAGCAGCGTAGCCGACAGGGGTAATTCACCCCTCCACTTT; cdr3_aa: CASSVADRGNSPLHF; clone_size: -; d_call: TRBD1; j_call: TRBJ1-6; v_call: TRBV9; cdr3_length: 15
cdr3_nt: TGTGCCAGCAGCTTAGCCCCCTTTCTCGATGCAGATACGCAGTATTTT; cdr3_aa: CASSLAPFLDADTQYF; clone_size: -; d_call: -; j_call: TRBJ2-3; v_call: TRBV7-9; cdr3_length: 16
cdr3_nt: TGTGCCAGCAGCTTAGGGGCTAGCGGATACAATGAGCAGTTCTTC; cdr3_aa: CASSLGASGYNEQFF; clone_size: -; d_call: TRBD2; j_call: TRBJ2-1; v_call: TRBV7-2; cdr3_length: 15
cdr3_nt: TGTGCCAGCCCCTCAGGACTAGCGGAACCGACCCAGTACTTC; cdr3_aa: CASPSGLAEPTQYF; clone_size: -; d_call: TRBD2; j_call: TRBJ2-5; v_call: TRBV6-8; cdr3_length: 14
cdr3_nt: TGTGCCAGCAGCCAAGCCCCTCGTGATACGCAGTATTTT; cdr3_aa: CASSQAPRDTQYF; clone_size: -; d_call: -; j_call: TRBJ2-3; v_call: TRBV14; cdr3_length: 13
cdr3_nt: TGTGCCAGCAGCTTGGATGGCGGGAGCCCCAACGAGCAGTACTTC; cdr3_aa: CASSLDGGSPNEQYF; clone_size: -; d_call: TRBD2; j_call: TRBJ2-7; v_call: TRBV5-4; cdr3_length: 15
cdr3_nt: TGCAGCGTTGACCCCCTTGGGACCCAGTACTTC; cdr3_aa: CSVDPLGTQYF; clone_size: -; d_call: -; j_call: TRBJ2-5; v_call: TRBV29-1; cdr3_length: 11
cdr3_nt: TGTGCCAGCAGCGAGACTAGCGGGAGTCCCGAGCAGTACTTC; cdr3_aa: CASSETSGSPEQYF; clone_size: -; d_call: TRBD2; j_call: TRBJ2-7; v_call: TRBV6-5; cdr3_length: 14
cdr3_nt: TGTGCCAGCTCCTCCTGGGACAGTTTCTCCTACGAGCAGTACTTC; cdr3_aa: CASSSWDSFSYEQYF; clone_size: -; d_call: TRBD1; j_call: TRBJ2-7; v_call: TRBV27; cdr3_length: 15
cdr3_nt: TGTGCCAGCAGCCTCTTAGGACAGGGGAGCAATCAGCCCCAGCATTTT; cdr3_aa: CASSLLGQGSNQPQHF; clone_size: -; d_call: TRBD1; j_call: TRBJ1-5; v_call: TRBV28; cdr3_length: 16
cdr3_nt: TGTGCCAGCTCACCTGCGGCAGGGGTTGAGCAGTACTTC; cdr3_aa: CASSPAAGVEQYF; clone_size: -; d_call: -; j_call: TRBJ2-7; v_call: TRBV18; cdr3_length: 13
cdr3_nt: TGTGCGGGACCTAGCGGGGATTGTAGCTCCTACAATGAGCAGTTCTTC; cdr3_aa: CAGPSGDCSSYNEQFF; clone_size: -; d_call: TRBD2; j_call: TRBJ2-1; v_call: TRBV27; cdr3_length: 16
cdr3_nt: TGTGCCAGCAGTTGGACATACAATGAGCAGTTCTTC; cdr3_aa: CASSWTYNEQFF; clone_size: -; d_call: -; j_call: TRBJ2-1; v_call: TRBV2; cdr3_length: 12
cdr3_nt: TGTGCCAGCAGCCACTCCGGGACACGAACACGATATGGCTACACCTTC; cdr3_aa: CASSHSGTRTRYGYTF; clone_size: once; d_call: -; j_call: TRBJ1-2; v_call: TRBV25-1; cdr3_length: 16
cdr3_nt: TGTGCCAGTAGTATAGCAGGGGGAATCGACACCGGGGAGCTGTTTTTT; cdr3_aa: CASSIAGGIDTGELFF; clone_size: -; d_call: TRBD1; j_call: TRBJ2-2; v_call: TRBV19; cdr3_length: 16
cdr3_nt: TGTGCCAGTAGTCAAAATCGAGACAGGAGGGACTATGGCTACACCTTC; cdr3_aa: CASSQNRDRRDYGYTF; clone_size: -; d_call: -; j_call: TRBJ1-2; v_call: TRBV19; cdr3_length: 16
cdr3_nt: TGTGCCACCAGCAGAGAAGGCGGTTACACAGATACGCAGTATTTT; cdr3_aa: CATSREGGYTDTQYF; clone_size: -; d_call: -; j_call: TRBJ2-3; v_call: TRBV15; cdr3_length: 15
cdr3_nt: TGTGCCAGCTCACCCACGGGACAGGGGGCGGCCTACGAGCAGTACTTC; cdr3_aa: CASSPTGQGAAYEQYF; clone_size: -; d_call: TRBD1; j_call: TRBJ2-7; v_call: TRBV18; cdr3_length: 16
cdr3_nt: TGTGCCAGCTCACCGCAGGGATCCTACGAGCAGTACTTC; cdr3_aa: CASSPQGSYEQYF; clone_size: -; d_call: -; j_call: TRBJ2-7; v_call: TRBV18; cdr3_length: 13
cdr3_nt: TGTGCCAGCAGCCAAGCGGGACAGGGTAACCCTGAAGCTTTCTTT; cdr3_aa: CASSQAGQGNPEAFF; clone_size: -; d_call: TRBD1; j_call: TRBJ1-1; v_call: TRBV4-2; cdr3_length: 15
cdr3_nt: TGTGCCAGCAGTGAAGGGCAGGTGGGGGTGGATACGCAGTATTTT; cdr3_aa: CASSEGQVGVDTQYF; clone_size: -; d_call: -; j_call: TRBJ2-3; v_call: TRBV25-1; cdr3_length: 15
cdr3_nt: TGTGCCAGCAGCGTTAGTGGGACTAGCGGCGAGCAGTACTTC; cdr3_aa: CASSVSGTSGEQYF; clone_size: -; d_call: TRBD2; j_call: TRBJ2-7; v_call: TRBV9; cdr3_length: 14
cdr3_nt: TGTGCCAGCAATCGTGGAGGGAAAGAGACCCAGTACTTC; cdr3_aa: CASNRGGKETQYF; clone_size: -; d_call: -; j_call: TRBJ2-5; v_call: TRBV9; cdr3_length: 13
cdr3_nt: TGCGCCAGCAGGCGGGGGCTGAACACTGAAGCTTTCTTT; cdr3_aa: CASRRGLNTEAFF; clone_size: -; d_call: -; j_call: TRBJ1-1; v_call: TRBV4-3; cdr3_length: 13
cdr3_nt: TGCGCCAGCAGCATAACTAGCGGATACGAGCAGTACTTC; cdr3_aa: CASSITSGYEQYF; clone_size: -; d_call: TRBD2; j_call: TRBJ2-7; v_call: TRBV5-1; cdr3_length: 13
cdr3_nt: TGTGCCAGCAGCTTGGACAGGACTAGCGTGACCGGGGAGCTGTTTTTT; cdr3_aa: CASSLDRTSVTGELFF; clone_size: once; d_call: TRBD2; j_call: TRBJ2-2; v_call: TRBV5-4; cdr3_length: 16
cdr3_nt: TGTGCTAGTGGTTTGGTACCTGGGACAGGGGCTGGTGGCTACACCTTC; cdr3_aa: CASGLVPGTGAGGYTF; clone_size: -; d_call: TRBD1; j_call: TRBJ1-2; v_call: TRBV12-5; cdr3_length: 16
cdr3_nt: TGTGCCAGCAGTGAAACCCAGACAGGGGTCCTTTCGGGTTTCTTT; cdr3_aa: CASSETQTGVLSGFF; clone_size: -; d_call: TRBD1; j_call: TRBJ1-1; v_call: TRBV6-1; cdr3_length: 15
cdr3_nt: TGTGCCAGCAGCCGGACGGGACTAGCGGCCTACGAGCAGTACTTC; cdr3_aa: CASSRTGLAAYEQYF; clone_size: -; d_call: TRBD2; j_call: TRBJ2-7; v_call: TRBV7-2; cdr3_length: 15
cdr3_nt: TGTGCCAGCAGCCTAATTATAGGGGTTTCGGCTAATGAAAAACTGTTTTTT; cdr3_aa: CASSLIIGVSANEKLFF; clone_size: -; d_call: -; j_call: TRBJ1-4; v_call: TRBV7-9; cdr3_length: 17
cdr3_nt: TGCGCCAGCAGTCTCGGGTCTTACACAGATACGCAGTATTTT; cdr3_aa: CASSLGSYTDTQYF; clone_size: once; d_call: -; j_call: TRBJ2-3; v_call: TRBV10-1; cdr3_length: 14
cdr3_nt: TGTGCCAGCAGTATGGAGGGAGATCAGCCCCAGCATTTT; cdr3_aa: CASSMEGDQPQHF; clone_size: -; d_call: -; j_call: TRBJ1-5; v_call: TRBV6-1; cdr3_length: 13
cdr3_nt: TGTGCCAGCAGCGTGATAGCGGGGGACTCCTACGAGCAGTACTTC; cdr3_aa: CASSVIAGDSYEQYF; clone_size: -; d_call: TRBD2; j_call: TRBJ2-7; v_call: TRBV9; cdr3_length: 15
cdr3_nt: TGTGCCGTTAGCTCTGGGGCCAACGTCCTGACTTTC; cdr3_aa: CAVSSGANVLTF; clone_size: -; d_call: -; j_call: TRBJ2-6; v_call: TRBV30; cdr3_length: 12
cdr3_nt: TGTGCCTGGAGTGTAGGGCTAGCGGGAGAGACCCAGTACTTC; cdr3_aa: CAWSVGLAGETQYF; clone_size: -; d_call: TRBD2; j_call: TRBJ2-5; v_call: TRBV30; cdr3_length: 14